This is a list of T cell receptor beta chains from one sample in a study of T-cell reconstitution after alpha-beta-depleted transplantation in children. TCRdb reprocessed the PCR reads with MiXCR, giving one entry per CDR3 protein. The sample shows around 250,000 distinct CDR3 sequences, roughly 24% of them seen only once. Sample: PBMCs, taken before TCRalphabeta/CD19-depleted stem cell transplant. The receptors originated from a girl aged 2-15 years with Fanconi anemia, due to receive a stem cell transplant. Both conserved end residues are part of each CDR3. A D gene is named only where the DNA matches it firmly. Expanded clones are given a class, and other clones once, few, many or no size at all.

j_call: TRBJ2-7
v_call: TRBV7-2
clone_size: NA
d_call: NA
cdr3_nt: TGTGCCAGCAGCTTCGCGCGTTACAGGTCGGCTAGCTACGAGCAGTACTTC
cdr3_aa: CASSFARYRSASYEQYF

j_call: TRBJ2-3
v_call: TRBV25-1
clone_size: NA
d_call: NA
cdr3_nt: TGTGCCAGCAGTGAATATTTCGGGACTAGCACAGATACGCAGTATTTT
cdr3_aa: CASSEYFGTSTDTQYF

j_call: TRBJ2-7
v_call: TRBV29-1
clone_size: few
d_call: NA
cdr3_nt: TGCAGCGTTGATGCCAGGGCTGGCGAGCAGTACTTC
cdr3_aa: CSVDARAGEQYF

j_call: TRBJ2-3
v_call: TRBV10-3
clone_size: NA
d_call: TRBD2
cdr3_nt: TGTGCCATCAGTTCGACTAGCGGGGGGTTTGGCACAGATACGCAGTATTTT
cdr3_aa: CAISSTSGGFGTDTQYF

j_call: TRBJ1-5
v_call: TRBV29-1
clone_size: many
d_call: TRBD1
cdr3_nt: TGCAGCGTTGGAGGGACAGCTATCCAGCCCCAGCATTTT
cdr3_aa: CSVGGTAIQPQHF

j_call: TRBJ1-2
v_call: TRBV6-2/TRBV6-3
clone_size: many
d_call: NA
cdr3_nt: TGTGCCAGCAGTTACTCGACAAGCTATGGCTACACCTTC
cdr3_aa: CASSYSTSYGYTF

j_call: TRBJ2-6
v_call: TRBV12-3/TRBV12-4
clone_size: NA
d_call: NA
cdr3_nt: TGTGCCAGCAGTTTCACGGGGAAGCCAGTCTCTGGGGCCAACGTCCTGACTTTC
cdr3_aa: CASSFTGKPVSGANVLTF

j_call: TRBJ2-1
v_call: TRBV7-3
clone_size: NA
d_call: NA
cdr3_nt: TGTGCCAGCAGCGAATTTCCCGGGACCCTTAACAATGAGCAGTTCTTC
cdr3_aa: CASSEFPGTLNNEQFF

j_call: TRBJ2-3
v_call: TRBV29-1
clone_size: many
d_call: TRBD2
cdr3_nt: TGCAGCGTCGCGGGGACTAGCGGCACAGATACGCAGTATTTT
cdr3_aa: CSVAGTSGTDTQYF

j_call: TRBJ1-2
v_call: TRBV29-1
clone_size: few
d_call: NA
cdr3_nt: TGCAGCGTTGAAGAAGCCCGTAACTATGGCTACACCTTC
cdr3_aa: CSVEEARNYGYTF

j_call: TRBJ2-3
v_call: TRBV5-1
clone_size: few
d_call: TRBD2
cdr3_nt: TGCGCCAGCAGCTTGAAGCTAGCGGGAGAGGTGAAGGCTGGGACAGATACGCAGTATTTT
cdr3_aa: CASSLKLAGEVKAGTDTQYF

j_call: TRBJ2-1
v_call: TRBV6-1
clone_size: few
d_call: NA
cdr3_nt: TGTGCCAGCGCCCTCCAGGTGGACGGCGGCCGAGAGCAGTTCTTC
cdr3_aa: CASALQVDGGREQFF

j_call: TRBJ2-7
v_call: TRBV6-2/TRBV6-3
clone_size: NA
d_call: NA
cdr3_nt: TGTGCCAGCAGTTACGGTTGGAACGAGCAGTACTTC
cdr3_aa: CASSYGWNEQYF

j_call: TRBJ2-2
v_call: TRBV29-1
clone_size: many
d_call: NA
cdr3_nt: TGCAGCGCCGAGGACGGCGCGAACACCGGGGAGCTGTTTTTT
cdr3_aa: CSAEDGANTGELFF

j_call: TRBJ1-2
v_call: TRBV29-1
clone_size: many
d_call: NA
cdr3_nt: TGCAGCGCTCAAGGGGAACAGGGAATGGGCTATGGCTACACCTTC
cdr3_aa: CSAQGEQGMGYGYTF

j_call: TRBJ2-7
v_call: TRBV28
clone_size: NA
d_call: TRBD2
cdr3_nt: TGTGCCAGCAGGACCGGGACTAGCGGGAGATACGAGCAGTACTTC
cdr3_aa: CASRTGTSGRYEQYF

j_call: TRBJ1-2
v_call: TRBV29-1
clone_size: many
d_call: NA
cdr3_nt: TGCAGCGTTGGTTCCAATAACTATGGCTACACCTTC
cdr3_aa: CSVGSNNYGYTF

j_call: TRBJ2-1
v_call: TRBV20-1
clone_size: NA
d_call: NA
cdr3_nt: TGCAGTGCTAGCAGGGGAATTTACAATGAGCAGTTCTTC
cdr3_aa: CSASRGIYNEQFF

j_call: TRBJ2-2
v_call: TRBV20-1
clone_size: NA
d_call: NA
cdr3_nt: TGCAGTGCTAGAGACGCTAGCTTCTCCGGGGAGCTGTTTTTT
cdr3_aa: CSARDASFSGELFF

j_call: TRBJ2-2
v_call: TRBV5-1
clone_size: NA
d_call: NA
cdr3_nt: TGCGCCAGCAGCTACGACAGACTGAACACCGGGGAGCTGTTTTTT
cdr3_aa: CASSYDRLNTGELFF

j_call: TRBJ2-1
v_call: TRBV20-1
clone_size: few
d_call: TRBD2
cdr3_nt: TGCAGTGCTAGAGATCGAAGGACTAGCGGGTCCTACAATGAGCAGTTCTTC
cdr3_aa: CSARDRRTSGSYNEQFF

j_call: TRBJ2-5
v_call: TRBV19
clone_size: NA
d_call: TRBD2
cdr3_nt: TGTGCCAGTAGTATCTCCTGGACTAGCTTAGAGACCCAGTACTTC
cdr3_aa: CASSISWTSLETQYF